The T cell receptor beta chain under discussion was sequenced for a study of a mutant IDH1 vaccine in newly diagnosed glioma. Study details: Vaccinations were initiated 4-6 weeks following radiotherapy alone, or were given together with temozolomide cycles. Among treated patients, 62.5% were male and about 40% female, and mean age was about 40 years. Most patients had radiochemotherapy with temozolomide before enrollment; others had one alone.

Of note for this clone: Its target is not known.

The time point denotes: week 11, during vaccination. One vaccine dose held 300 ug of mutant IDH1 20-mer peptide and came with topical imiquimod. Those who donated had recent WHO grade 3 or 4 IDH1-mutant, ATRX-lost astrocytomas. The CDR3 totals 13 residues. Germline V gene sequence: CDR1 MNHEY, CDR2 SVGAGI. Trimming took off 10 bases at V and 4 bases at J, with 14 bases between the two ends. Repertoires were generated with immunoSEQ multiplex PCR, while TCRdb's copy carries only in-frame clones and drops some. The sample holds around 60,000 clones, about 81% seen once. The rearrangement joins TRBV6-5 to TRBJ1-5; D possibly corresponds to TRBD1 (5 bases). Material: PBMCs, obtained from a glioma patient whose treatment included an IDH1 peptide vaccine. This TCR was sampled from a woman between 45 and 65 years old with glioma. For the CDR3, the DNA is TGTGCCACCACACCGCGGGGGAATCAGCCCCAGCATTTT. It translates to CATTPRGNQPQHF.